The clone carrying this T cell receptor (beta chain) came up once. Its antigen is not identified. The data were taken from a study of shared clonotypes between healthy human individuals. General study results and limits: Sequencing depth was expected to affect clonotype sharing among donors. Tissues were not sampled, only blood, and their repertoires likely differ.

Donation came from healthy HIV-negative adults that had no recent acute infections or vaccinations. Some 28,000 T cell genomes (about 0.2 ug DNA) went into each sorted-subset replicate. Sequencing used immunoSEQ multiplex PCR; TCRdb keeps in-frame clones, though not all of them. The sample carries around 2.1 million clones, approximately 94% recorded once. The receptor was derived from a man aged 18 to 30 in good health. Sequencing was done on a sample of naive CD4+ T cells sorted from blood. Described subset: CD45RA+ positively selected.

Written as DNA, the CDR3 is TGCGCCAGCAGCGAGGGACTAGCGGGACCCTACGAGCAGTACTTC. The encoded protein is CASSEGLAGPYEQYF. The genes are TRBV5-1 and TRBJ2-7, with 13 bases lining up with TRBD2. Trimming at V came to 4 bases and at J to 2 bases, leaving 3 bases not matched to a gene. The CDR3 spans 15 residues. Looked up from germline, CDR1 is SGHRS and CDR2 is YFSETQ.